This T cell receptor beta chain was captured by sequencing in a study of blood T cell repertoires in COVID-19. In the study overall: T cells, B-cell-depleted T cells, or PBMCs supplied cDNA or gDNA.

Some clones are missing from TCRdb's copy, which holds only in-frame ones; the method was immunoSEQ multiplex PCR. Here the sample spans about 120,000 clones, approximately 87% being singletons. Germline assignment: CDR1 SGHTA and CDR2 FQGNSA. There are 14 residues in the CDR3. V lost 4 bases to trimming and J lost 1 base; unmatched junction nucleotides: 3. Sequenced: peripheral blood. The receptor's source is a man aged 25 to 40 with acute or convalescent COVID-19. The rearrangement uses TRBV7-2 and TRBJ2-5; 7 positions agree with TRBD1. Here the CDR3 DNA reads TGTGCCAGCAGCTCCCAGGGGGTCCAAGAGACCCAGTACTTC. Protein sequence: CASSSQGVQETQYF.